This entry describes one TCR beta chain. The antigen is not known. The time point is: blood 2 weeks post-SBRT. Regarding treatment: 15 Gy SBRT to primary tumor, nephrectomy 4 weeks later. This renal cell carcinoma was of the clear cell type. Sequenced by immunoSEQ multiplex PCR; TCRdb stores in-frame clones only, minus some. The data hold roughly 150,000 clones, with roughly 87% observed a single time. These data belong to a study of radiation and T cells in renal cell carcinoma. Overall study results and limits: From baseline, blood top tumor clonotypes peaked at 2 weeks post-radiation.

This CDR3 has 14 amino acids. Germline V CDR1 and CDR2: SGHTA, FQGNSA. Trimming removed 5 bases from V and 7 bases from J; junction bases left unmatched: 11. Material: blood, obtained from a patient whose treatment included radiotherapy and nephrectomy. This TCR came from a woman in her fifties or sixties with renal cell carcinoma. The rearrangement joins TRBV7-2 to TRBJ2-7; 7 bases match TRBD1. The CDR3 bases are TGTGCCAGCAGCCTGCGACAGGGTCTGGGTGAGCAGTACTTC. Protein: CASSLRQGLGEQYF.